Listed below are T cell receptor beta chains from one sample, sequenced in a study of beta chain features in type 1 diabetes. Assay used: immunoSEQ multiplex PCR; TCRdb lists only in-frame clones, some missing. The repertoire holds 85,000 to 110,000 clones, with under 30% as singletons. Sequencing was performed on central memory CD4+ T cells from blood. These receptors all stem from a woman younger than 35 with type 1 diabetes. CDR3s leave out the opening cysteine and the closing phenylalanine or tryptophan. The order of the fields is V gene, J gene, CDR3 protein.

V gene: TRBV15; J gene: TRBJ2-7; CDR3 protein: ATSRNRDYEQY
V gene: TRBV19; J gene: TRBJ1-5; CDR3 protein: ASSDPGQGKNQPQH
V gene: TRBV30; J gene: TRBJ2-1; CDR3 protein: AWRNPGTPQF
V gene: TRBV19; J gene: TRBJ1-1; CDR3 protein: ASRHRGRNTEAF
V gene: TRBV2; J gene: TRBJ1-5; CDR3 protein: ASRGPGGADQPQH
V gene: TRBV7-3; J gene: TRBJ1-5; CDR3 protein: ASSSGGNQPQH
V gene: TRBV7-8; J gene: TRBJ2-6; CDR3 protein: ASSLFGQGARGANVLT
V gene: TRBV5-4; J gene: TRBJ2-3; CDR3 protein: ASSPLRGGPGTDTQY
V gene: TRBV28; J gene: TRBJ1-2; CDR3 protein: ASSDPGFLFGGYT
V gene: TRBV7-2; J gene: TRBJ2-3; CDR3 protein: ASSLGLEDTQY
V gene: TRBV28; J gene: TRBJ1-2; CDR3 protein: ASSFGTGWEGGYT
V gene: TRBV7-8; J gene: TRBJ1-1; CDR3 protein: ASSPQWPGEMGAF
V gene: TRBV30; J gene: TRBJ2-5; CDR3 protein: AWRREETQY
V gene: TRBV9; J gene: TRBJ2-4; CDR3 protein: ASSVASGQGQNIQY
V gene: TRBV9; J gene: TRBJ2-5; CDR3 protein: ASSGELREPISQETQY
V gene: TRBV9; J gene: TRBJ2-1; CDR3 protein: ASSLENEQF
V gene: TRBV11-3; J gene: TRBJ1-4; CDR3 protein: ASSQSNEKLF
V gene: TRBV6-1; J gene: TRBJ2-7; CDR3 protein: ASRELWSSYEQY
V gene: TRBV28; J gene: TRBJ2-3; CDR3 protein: ASPPTEGTGLRADTQY
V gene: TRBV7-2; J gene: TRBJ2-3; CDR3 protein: ASSSGTSGSTDTQY
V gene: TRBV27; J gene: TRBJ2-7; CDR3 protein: ASSPRLGGREQY
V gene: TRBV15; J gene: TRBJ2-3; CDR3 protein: ATSRGPGLEADTQY
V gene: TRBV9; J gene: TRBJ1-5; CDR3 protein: ASSVGWGGVQPQH
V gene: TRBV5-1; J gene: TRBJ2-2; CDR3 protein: ASSFQPTGLRELF
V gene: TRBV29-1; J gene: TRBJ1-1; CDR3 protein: SVLPPPTGTEAF
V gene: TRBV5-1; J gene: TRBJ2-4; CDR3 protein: ASSLAGVNIQY
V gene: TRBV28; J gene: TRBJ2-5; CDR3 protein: ASRPTGIETQY
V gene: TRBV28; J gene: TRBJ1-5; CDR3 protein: ASSGGASNQPQH
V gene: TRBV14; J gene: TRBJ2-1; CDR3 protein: AIRPAGTGNYNEQF
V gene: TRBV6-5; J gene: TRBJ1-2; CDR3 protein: ASRLKQGSFGGYT
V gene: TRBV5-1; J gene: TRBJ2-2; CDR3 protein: ASSSLAGLTGGELF
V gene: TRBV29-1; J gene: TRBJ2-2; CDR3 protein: SVGRGSTGELF
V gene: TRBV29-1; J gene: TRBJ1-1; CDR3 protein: SVGKQMNTEAF
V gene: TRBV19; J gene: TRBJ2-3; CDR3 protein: ASSGAEGRTDTQY
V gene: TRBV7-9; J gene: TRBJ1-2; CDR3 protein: ASSLGQNLNGYT
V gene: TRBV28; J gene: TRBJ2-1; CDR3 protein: ASSLDRDNEQF
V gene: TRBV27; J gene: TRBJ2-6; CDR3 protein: ASSFGDSGANVLT
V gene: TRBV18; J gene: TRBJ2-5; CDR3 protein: ASSPPGQPRETQY
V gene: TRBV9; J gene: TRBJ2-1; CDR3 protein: ASSVELSSGNNEQF
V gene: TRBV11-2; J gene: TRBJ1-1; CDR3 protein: ASSFTGGTEAF
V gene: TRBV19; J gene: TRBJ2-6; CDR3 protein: ASSIVGSGRTGANVLT
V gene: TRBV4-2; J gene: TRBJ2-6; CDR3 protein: ASSQDQARGSGANVLT
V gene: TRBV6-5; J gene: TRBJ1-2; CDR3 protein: ASSYSTGGFSYGYT
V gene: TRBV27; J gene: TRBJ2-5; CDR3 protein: ASSRIVGDRGRNQETQY
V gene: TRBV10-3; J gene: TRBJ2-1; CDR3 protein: AIKSGTGAYNEQF